The 21 T cell receptor beta chains below were found in one sample sequenced in a study of PD-L1 blockade in urothelial cancer. Time point noted: pretreatment peripheral blood. Clones were sequenced by immunoSEQ multiplex PCR, and TCRdb holds only the in-frame ones, with some missing. Of tens of thousands of clones in the sample, roughly 89% were seen once. The sequencing used PBMCs, collected around atezolizumab (anti-PD-L1) treatment. The receptors derive from a woman aged 70 to 79 with urothelial cancer.

The chain links TRBV6-1 to TRBJ2-5, with 8 nucleotides matching TRBD2. The junction had 8 bases not matched to a gene; V was cut back by 6 bases and J by 2 bases. Germline-derived CDR1 and CDR2 are MNHNS and SASEGT. This CDR3 contains 15 residues. The CDR3 sequence is CASRPIAGIQETQYF. DNA for the CDR3: TGTGCCAGCAGACCCATAGCGGGGATACAAGAGACCCAGTACTTC.

The sample holds a few counts of this clone. The chain links TRBV6-1 to TRBJ2-1; 13 positions agree with TRBD2. The CDR3 totals 15 residues. CDR1 MNHNS and CDR2 SASEGT come from the germline V gene. V shed 6 bases, J shed 8 bases, and the junction held 7 bases outside the gene matches. CDR3 sequence reads: CASRSGTSGVDEQFF. The CDR3, as DNA: TGTGCCAGCAGATCCGGGACTAGCGGGGTGGATGAGCAGTTCTTC.

This chain connects TRBV18 to TRBJ2-7; D unresolved. Trimming stripped 2 bases from V and 5 bases from J, with 13 bases between. Germline V lookup: CDR1 KGHSH, CDR2 LQKENI. CDR3 length: 14 amino acids. The CDR3 region has the DNA TGTGCCAGCTCACCATGGCCACAGAGTGACGAGCAGTACTTC. Translation gives CASSPWPQSDEQYF.

The rearrangement links TRBV4-3 to TRBJ1-2; maybe TRBD1 (5 bases). Germline CDR1 and CDR2: LGHNA and YSLEER. V gave up 1 base and J gave up 8 bases, with 20 bases separating them. This CDR3 region has 16 residues. The CDR3 DNA reads as TGCGCCAGCAGCCAAGGGGGCCCAGGTCACCCTAGGGGCTACACCTTC. Its translation is CASSQGGPGHPRGYTF.

This chain links TRBV25-1 with TRBJ2-2, with 8 bases matching TRBD1. Germline trimming cut 3 bases from V and 4 bases from J; bases unmatched to any gene: 4. CDR3 length equals 15 residues. CDR1 and CDR2 from the germline V gene are MGHDK and SYGVNS. The CDR3 nucleotides read TGTGCCAGCAGTGACACAGGGGGTATCACCGGGGAGCTGTTTTTT. Translated: CASSDTGGITGELFF.

For this clone: The limits of the CDR3 on the DNA are not certain, so only TCRdb's listed CDR3 is given. This chain connects TRBV28 to TRBJ2-1; the DNA was not used to check the table's D call, TRBD2. In germline, CDR1 is MDHEN, CDR2 SYDVKM. The CDR3 is 16 amino acids long, termini counted. The CDR3 spells CASSSSTSGSFYEQFF.

This chain connects TRBV11-2 to TRBJ1-1, with a possible D match to TRBD1 (5 bases). Germline V lookup: CDR1 SGHAT, CDR2 FQNNGV. V lost 5 bases to trimming and J lost 2 bases, with 12 bases between them. The CDR3 spans 14 residues. The CDR3 DNA reads as TGTGCCAGCAGCCTGGCAGGGTTAAACACTGAAGCTTTCTTT. Amino acids: CASSLAGLNTEAFF.

V usage is TRBV10-1 and J usage is TRBJ2-1; TRBD2 agrees at 10 bases. The CDR3 has 14 amino acids. The ends lost 5 bases at V and 4 bases at J; junction bases unmatched: 2. Looked up from germline, CDR1 is WNHNN and CDR2 is SYGVQD (reference sequence). The chain's CDR3 is CASSLSGGYNEQFF. DNA of the CDR3: TGCGCCAGCAGTCTTAGCGGGGGGTACAATGAGCAGTTCTTC.

The CDR3 spells CASSAGGTEAFF. The CDR3 DNA reads as TGTGCCAGCAGTGCCGGGGGGACTGAAGCTTTCTTT. The rearrangement uses TRBV27 and TRBJ1-1; TRBD1 is a possible D gene (5 bases). Germline V lookup: CDR1 MNHEY, CDR2 SMNVEV (reference sequence). The V end was cut by 5 bases, the J end by 5 bases, with 9 bases between. The CDR3 is 12 amino acids.

The gene calls are TRBV28 and TRBJ2-7; 11 bases agree with TRBD2. The CDR3 has 14 residues. Germline lookup yields CDR1 MDHEN and CDR2 SYDVKM. V shed 8 bases and J 2 bases; nucleotides not matched to a gene: 5. The CDR3 here is CASLGLAVPYEQYF. In nucleotides, the CDR3 is TGTGCCAGCTTGGGACTAGCGGTTCCCTACGAGCAGTACTTC. The full variable domain, in which reference TRBV28 and TRBJ2-7 provide the parts outside the CDR3, is DVKVTQSSRYLVKRTGEKVFLECVQDMDHENMFWYRQDPGLGLRLIYFSYDVKMKEKGDIPEGYSVSREKKERFSLILESASTNQTSMYLCASLGLAVPYEQYFGPGTRLTVT.

This clone was counted once. CDR3 loop: CASSFDRGLAQPQHF. The CDR3 coding sequence is TGTGCCAGCAGCTTTGACAGGGGGCTTGCTCAGCCCCAGCATTTT. The chain recombines TRBV5-5 with TRBJ1-5; 10 nucleotides agree with TRBD1. The CDR3 is 15 amino acids. Trimming cost V 2 bases and J 6 bases; bases outside gene matches: 5. Germline-derived CDR1 and CDR2 are SGHKS and YYEKEE (reference sequence).

This clone was counted between two and nine times. The V call is TRBV28, the J call TRBJ1-4, with no clear D. Trimming stripped 4 bases from V and 6 bases from J, with 15 bases between. Germline-derived CDR1 and CDR2 are MDHEN and SYDVKM. There are 15 residues in the CDR3. The DNA of the CDR3 is TGTGCCAGCAGTTCACCTCGGGGAGGTGATGAAAAACTGTTTTTT. Protein sequence: CASSSPRGGDEKLFF.

The chain is built from TRBV19 and TRBJ2-7; D is undetermined. Germline CDR1 and CDR2: LNHDA and SQIVND (reference sequence). Trimming cost V 2 bases and J 5 bases, with 10 bases left between them. The CDR3 consists of 13 residues. This CDR3 reads CASSITAGHEQYF. The DNA of the CDR3 is TGTGCCAGTAGTATAACCGCAGGCCACGAGCAGTACTTC.

The gene calls are TRBV7-8 and TRBJ2-7; D is unclear. The CDR3 runs to 12 residues. Germline V gene data show CDR1 as SGHVS and CDR2 as FQNEAQ. Trimming took off 5 bases at V and 2 bases at J, with 7 bases between the two ends. The chain's CDR3 is CASSLTPYEQYF. The CDR3 nucleotides read TGTGCCAGCAGCCTAACCCCCTACGAGCAGTACTTC.

The V call is TRBV13, the J call TRBJ1-2, with 7 bases lining up with TRBD1. The CDR3 runs to 15 residues. The trim removed 1 base at V and 3 bases at J, leaving 5 bases unmatched. Germline CDR1 PRHDT, CDR2 FYEKMQ (reference sequence). The CDR3 reads CASSLVPGGDYGYTF. Written as DNA, the CDR3 is TGTGCCAGCAGCTTAGTACCAGGGGGTGACTATGGCTACACCTTC.

The rearrangement links TRBV28 to TRBJ1-2, with 8 bases fitting TRBD1. The CDR3 runs 17 residues. The V gene's germline CDR1 is MDHEN and CDR2 SYDVKM. The V segment lost 6 bases and the J segment 2 bases; nucleotides outside the gene matches: 14. The CDR3 DNA reads as TGTGCCAGCAGCAGCCTAGGGGCGACAGGGGCAAACTATGGCTACACCTTC. This translates into CASSSLGATGANYGYTF.

CDR3 protein: CASSLPPGGLEAFF. CDR3 in DNA: TGTGCCAGCAGCCTACCCCCGGGGGGATTAGAAGCTTTCTTT. The rearrangement uses TRBV5-6 and TRBJ1-1; D might be TRBD1 (5 bases). The CDR3 covers 14 residues. Trimming left V 4 bases short and J 8 bases short, with 18 bases between. Germline-derived CDR1 and CDR2 are SGHDT and YYEEEE. Drawing the rest from reference TRBV5-6 and TRBJ1-1, the complete variable domain is DAGVTQSPTHLIKTRGQQVTLRCSPKSGHDTVSWYQQALGQGPQFIFQYYEEEERQRGNFPDRFSGHQFPNYSSELNVNALLLGDSALYLCASSLPPGGLEAFFGQGTRLTVV.

This clone was counted between two and nine times. The chain links TRBV7-2 to TRBJ2-1, with a possible D match to TRBD2 (6 bases). The CDR3 spans 16 residues. The germline gives CDR1 SGHTA, CDR2 FQGNSA. V lost 0 bases and J lost 5, with 14 bases in between. CDR3 amino acids: CASSLATGEPHNEQFF. CDR3 nucleotides: TGTGCCAGCAGCTTAGCTACGGGGGAACCCCACAATGAGCAGTTCTTC. The full variable domain, in which reference TRBV7-2 and TRBJ2-1 provide the parts outside the CDR3, is GAGVSQSPSNKVTEKGKDVELRCDPISGHTALYWYRQSLGQGLEFLIYFQGNSAPDKSGLPSDRFSAERTGGSVSTLTIQRTQQEDSAVYLCASSLATGEPHNEQFFGPGTRLTVL.

This chain connects TRBV11-1 to TRBJ1-2, with 7 bases fitting TRBD1. V lost 5 bases to trimming and J lost 2 bases; unmatched junction nucleotides: 5. From germline, CDR1 is SGHAT and CDR2 FQDESV (reference sequence). The CDR3 loop spans 14 amino acids. CDR3 DNA: TGTGCCAGCAGCCCTTTGGGACAGAACTATGGCTACACCTTC. This gives the protein CASSPLGQNYGYTF. Full variable domain (remainder filled in from reference TRBV11-1 and TRBJ1-2): EAEVAQSPRYKITEKSQAVAFWCDPISGHATLYWYRQILGQGPELLVQFQDESVVDDSQLPKDRFSAERLKGVDSTLKIQPAELGDSAMYLCASSPLGQNYGYTFGSGTRLTVV.

This chain joins TRBV7-2 and TRBJ2-2; maybe TRBD2 (6 bases). V was pared by 5 bases and J by 5 bases, with 15 bases between. This CDR3 has 15 residues. Germline loops: CDR1 SGHTA, CDR2 FQGNSA. The CDR3 here is CASSRIGGWTGELFF. CDR3 DNA sequence: TGTGCCAGCAGCCGAATTGGAGGGTGGACCGGGGAGCTGTTTTTT.

This chain links TRBV5-1 with TRBJ2-2; 11 nucleotides line up with TRBD2. CDR1 is SGHRS, CDR2 YFSETQ, per germline. Unmatched junction bases numbered 3, after V lost 2 bases and J lost 3 bases. CDR3 length equals 16 residues. In nucleotides, the CDR3 is TGCGCCAGCAGCTTTAGCGGGAGGGTCGACACCGGGGAGCTGTTTTTT. Translated: CASSFSGRVDTGELFF.